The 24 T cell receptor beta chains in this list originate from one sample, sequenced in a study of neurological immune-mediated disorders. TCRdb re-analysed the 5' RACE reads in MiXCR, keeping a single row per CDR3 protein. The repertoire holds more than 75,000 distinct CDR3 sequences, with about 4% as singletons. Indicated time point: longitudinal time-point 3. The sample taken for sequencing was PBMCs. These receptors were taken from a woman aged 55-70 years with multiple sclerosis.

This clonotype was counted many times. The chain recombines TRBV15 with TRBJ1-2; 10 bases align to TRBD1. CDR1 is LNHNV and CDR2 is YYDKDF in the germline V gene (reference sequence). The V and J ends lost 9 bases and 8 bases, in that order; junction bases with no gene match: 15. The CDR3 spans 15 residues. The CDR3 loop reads CATADRGYPPEGYTF. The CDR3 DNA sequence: TGTGCCACAGCGGACAGGGGGTACCCACCGGAGGGCTACACCTTC.

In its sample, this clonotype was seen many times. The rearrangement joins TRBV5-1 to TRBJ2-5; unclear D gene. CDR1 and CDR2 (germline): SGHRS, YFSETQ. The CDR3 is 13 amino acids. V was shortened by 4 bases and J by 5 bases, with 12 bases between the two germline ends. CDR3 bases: TGCGCCAGCAGCCCAACGAGGCAGGAGACCCAGTACTTC. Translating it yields CASSPTRQETQYF.

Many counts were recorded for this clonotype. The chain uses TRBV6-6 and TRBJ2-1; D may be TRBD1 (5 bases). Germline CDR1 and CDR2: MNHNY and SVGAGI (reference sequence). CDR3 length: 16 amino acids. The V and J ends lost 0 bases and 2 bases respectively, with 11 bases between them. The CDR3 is CASSYSDSSPYNEQFF. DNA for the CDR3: TGTGCCAGCAGTTACTCAGACAGCTCCCCCTACAATGAGCAGTTCTTC.

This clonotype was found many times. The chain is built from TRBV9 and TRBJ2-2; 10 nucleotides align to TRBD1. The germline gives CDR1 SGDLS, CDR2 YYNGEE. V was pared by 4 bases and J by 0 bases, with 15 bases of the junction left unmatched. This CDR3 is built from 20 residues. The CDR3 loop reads CASSSPRDRGSLANTGELFF. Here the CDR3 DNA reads TGTGCCAGCAGCAGCCCCCGGGACAGGGGTTCCCTCGCGAACACCGGGGAGCTGTTTTTT.

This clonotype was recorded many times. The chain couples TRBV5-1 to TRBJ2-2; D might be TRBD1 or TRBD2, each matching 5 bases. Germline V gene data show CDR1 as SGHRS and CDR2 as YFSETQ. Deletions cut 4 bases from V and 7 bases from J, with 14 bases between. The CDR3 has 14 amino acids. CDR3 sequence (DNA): TGCGCCAGCAGCCGGGACCGAATAGGCGGGGAGCTGTTTTTT. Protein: CASSRDRIGGELFF.

The CDR3 spells CASSSVTANTEAFF. The CDR3 DNA reads TGTGCCAGCAGCTCCGTGACAGCGAACACTGAAGCTTTCTTT. V usage is TRBV9 and J usage is TRBJ1-1, with TRBD1 as a possible D gene (5 bases). V was shortened by 4 bases and J by 1 base, with 11 bases between the two germline ends. Looked up from germline, CDR1 is SGDLS and CDR2 is YYNGEE. This CDR3 comprises 14 residues. Combining the CDR3 with reference TRBV9 and TRBJ1-1 gives the whole variable domain DSGVTQTPKHLITATGQRVTLRCSPRSGDLSVYWYQQSLDQGLQFLIQYYNGEERAKGNILERFSAQQFPDLHSELNLSSLELGDSALYFCASSSVTANTEAFFGQGTRLTVV.

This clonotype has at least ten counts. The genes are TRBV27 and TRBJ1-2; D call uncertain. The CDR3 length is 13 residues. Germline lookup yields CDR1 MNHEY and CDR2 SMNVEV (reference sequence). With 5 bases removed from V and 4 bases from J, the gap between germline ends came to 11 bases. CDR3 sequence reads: CASSDGFGYGYTF. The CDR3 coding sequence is TGTGCCAGCAGTGACGGTTTTGGCTATGGCTACACCTTC.

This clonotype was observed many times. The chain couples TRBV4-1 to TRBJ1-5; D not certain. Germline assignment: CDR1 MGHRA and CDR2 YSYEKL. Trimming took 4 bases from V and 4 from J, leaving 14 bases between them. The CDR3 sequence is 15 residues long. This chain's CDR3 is CASSPLEGTNQPQHF. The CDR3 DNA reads TGCGCCAGCAGCCCCTTAGAGGGTACGAATCAGCCCCAGCATTTT.

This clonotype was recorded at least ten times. The CDR3 bases are TGCAGCGTTGAAGGGACAGGGGCGTGGGAGCAGTACTTC. Its translation is CSVEGTGAWEQYF. The V and J genes are TRBV29-1 and TRBJ2-7; 9 bases are shared with TRBD1. Germline V lookup: CDR1 SQVTM, CDR2 ANQGSEA. J was trimmed by 7 bases and V by 1 base; bases with no gene match: 5. This CDR3 region has 13 residues.

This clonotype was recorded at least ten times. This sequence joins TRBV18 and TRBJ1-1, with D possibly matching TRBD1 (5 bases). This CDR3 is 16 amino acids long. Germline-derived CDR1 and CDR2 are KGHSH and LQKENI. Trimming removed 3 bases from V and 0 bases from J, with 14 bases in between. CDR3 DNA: TGTGCCAGCTCACCTCGAGGGGATGGGATGAACACTGAAGCTTTCTTT. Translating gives CASSPRGDGMNTEAFF.

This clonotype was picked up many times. This CDR3 is CASSSGTGGNTEAFF. The CDR3 DNA reads as TGTGCCAGCAGCTCCGGCACAGGGGGAAACACTGAAGCTTTCTTT. V usage is TRBV5-5 and J usage is TRBJ1-1; 8 bases line up with TRBD1. CDR1 and CDR2 (germline): SGHKS, YYEKEE (reference sequence). After removal of 3 bases from V and 2 bases from J, the junction contained 6 bases not matched to a gene. This CDR3 is 15 amino acids long.

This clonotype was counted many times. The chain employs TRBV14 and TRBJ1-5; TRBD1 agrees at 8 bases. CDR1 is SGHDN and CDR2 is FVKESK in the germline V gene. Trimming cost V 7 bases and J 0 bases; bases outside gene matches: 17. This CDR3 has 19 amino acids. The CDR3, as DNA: TGTGCCAGCACGGTCCGGGGGGGACAGGCATTTTATAGCAATCAGCCCCAGCATTTT. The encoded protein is CASTVRGGQAFYSNQPQHF.

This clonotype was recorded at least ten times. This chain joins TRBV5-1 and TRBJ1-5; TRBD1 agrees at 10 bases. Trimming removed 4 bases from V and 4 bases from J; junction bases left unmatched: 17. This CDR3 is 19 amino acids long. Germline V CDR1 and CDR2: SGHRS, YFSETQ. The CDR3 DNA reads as TGCGCCAGCAGCCTAGGCGACAGGGGGCCAGGGAGTGGTAATCAGCCCCAGCATTTT. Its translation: CASSLGDRGPGSGNQPQHF.

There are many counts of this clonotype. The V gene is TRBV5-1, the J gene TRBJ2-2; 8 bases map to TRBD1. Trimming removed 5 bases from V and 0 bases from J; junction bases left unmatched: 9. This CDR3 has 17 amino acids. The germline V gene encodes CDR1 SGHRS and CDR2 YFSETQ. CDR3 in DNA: TGCGCCAGCAGTTCCGGGACAGGTATAACGAACACCGGGGAGCTGTTTTTT. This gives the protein CASSSGTGITNTGELFF. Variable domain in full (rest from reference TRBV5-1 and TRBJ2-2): KAGVTQTPRYLIKTRGQQVTLSCSPISGHRSVSWYQQTPGQGLQFLFEYFSETQRNKGNFPGRFSGRQFSNSRSEMNVSTLELGDSALYLCASSSGTGITNTGELFFGEGSRLTVL.

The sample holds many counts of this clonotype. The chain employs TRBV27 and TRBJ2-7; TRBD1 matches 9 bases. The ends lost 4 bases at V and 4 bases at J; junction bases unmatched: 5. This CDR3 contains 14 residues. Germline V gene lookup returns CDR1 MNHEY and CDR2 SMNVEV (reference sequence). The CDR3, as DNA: TGTGCCAGCAGTTCCGGGACAGGGAAGTACGAGCAGTACTTC. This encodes CASSSGTGKYEQYF.

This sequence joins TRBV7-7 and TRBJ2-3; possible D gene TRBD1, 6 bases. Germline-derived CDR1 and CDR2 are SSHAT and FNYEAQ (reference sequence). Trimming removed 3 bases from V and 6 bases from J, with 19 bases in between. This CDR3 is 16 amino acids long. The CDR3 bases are TGTGCCAGCAGCTTGGGCAGGGGATCTTCAGGGGATACGCAGTATTTT. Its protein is CASSLGRGSSGDTQYF.

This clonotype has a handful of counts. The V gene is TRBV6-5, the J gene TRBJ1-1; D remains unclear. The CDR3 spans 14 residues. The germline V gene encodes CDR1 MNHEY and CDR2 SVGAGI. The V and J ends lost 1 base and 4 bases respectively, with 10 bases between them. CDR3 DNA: TGTGCCAGCAGTTACTTGGGAAAGGGCACTGAAGCTTTCTTT. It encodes CASSYLGKGTEAFF.

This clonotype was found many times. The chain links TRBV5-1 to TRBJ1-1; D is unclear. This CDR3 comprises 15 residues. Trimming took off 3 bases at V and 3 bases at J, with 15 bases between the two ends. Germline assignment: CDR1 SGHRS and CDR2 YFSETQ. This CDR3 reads CASSYESLGDTEAFF. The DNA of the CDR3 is TGCGCCAGCAGCTATGAGTCTTTAGGCGACACTGAAGCTTTCTTT.

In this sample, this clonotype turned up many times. The CDR3 DNA reads as TGCAGTGCTAGACCAGACCTGTACTATGGCTACACCTTC. Protein: CSARPDLYYGYTF. The chain couples TRBV20-1 to TRBJ1-2; D ambiguous. Germline CDR1 reads DFQATT; CDR2 reads SNEGSKA (reference sequence). The V end lost 2 bases, the J end lost 3 bases, and 10 bases lay between the germline ends. This CDR3 region has 13 residues.

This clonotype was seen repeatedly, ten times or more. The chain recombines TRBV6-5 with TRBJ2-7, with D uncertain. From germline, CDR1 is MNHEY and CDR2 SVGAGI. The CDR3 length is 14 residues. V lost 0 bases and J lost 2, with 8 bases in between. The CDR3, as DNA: TGTGCCAGCAGTTACTCAGGCAGACCCTACGAGCAGTACTTC. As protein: CASSYSGRPYEQYF.

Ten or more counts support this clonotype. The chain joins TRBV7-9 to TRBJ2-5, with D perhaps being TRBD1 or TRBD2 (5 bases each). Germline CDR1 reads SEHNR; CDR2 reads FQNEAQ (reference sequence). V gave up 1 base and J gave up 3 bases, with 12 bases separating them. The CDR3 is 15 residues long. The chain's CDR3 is CASSLVLGDEETQYF. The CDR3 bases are TGTGCCAGCAGCTTAGTGCTGGGGGATGAAGAGACCCAGTACTTC.

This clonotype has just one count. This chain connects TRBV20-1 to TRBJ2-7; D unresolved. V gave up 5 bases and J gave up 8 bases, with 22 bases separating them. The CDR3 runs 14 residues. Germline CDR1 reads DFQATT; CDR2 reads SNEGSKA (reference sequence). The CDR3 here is CSAGSGDSVGQQYF. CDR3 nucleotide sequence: TGCAGTGCTGGAAGTGGGGATTCTGTCGGCCAGCAGTACTTC.

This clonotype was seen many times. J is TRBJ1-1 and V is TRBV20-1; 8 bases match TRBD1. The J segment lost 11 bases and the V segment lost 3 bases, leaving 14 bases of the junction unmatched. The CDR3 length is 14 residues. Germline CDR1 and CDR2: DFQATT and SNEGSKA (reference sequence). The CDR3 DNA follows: TGCAGTGCTAGTGCCCCCGGGACAGGCCGGGGGGCTTTCTTT. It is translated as CSASAPGTGRGAFF.

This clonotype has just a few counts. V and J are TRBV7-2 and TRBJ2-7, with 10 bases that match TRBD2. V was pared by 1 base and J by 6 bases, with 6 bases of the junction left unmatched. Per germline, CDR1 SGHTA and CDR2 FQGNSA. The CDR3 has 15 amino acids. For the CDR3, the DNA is TGTGCCAGCAGCTTAGTCGGGCTAGCGGGAGCCGAGCAGTACTTC. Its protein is CASSLVGLAGAEQYF.